These 32 T cell receptor beta chains originate from one sample sequenced in a study of shared clonotypes between healthy human individuals. Measured with immunoSEQ multiplex PCR; TCRdb has only the in-frame clones, and not every one. The sample contains about 1,800,000 clones, about 95% of which appear only once. CD45RO-negative cells were positively selected for CCR7, leaving out terminally differentiated effector memory CD45RA+ cells. Sequenced: naive CD8+ T cells sorted from blood. The receptor set was obtained from a man younger than 35 in good health.

The V call is TRBV5-1, the J call TRBJ2-2; 9 nucleotides align to TRBD2. J lost 0 bases, V lost 7 bases, and 10 bases had no gene match. CDR3 length: 17 residues. Germline V gene lookup returns CDR1 SGHRS and CDR2 YFSETQ. This chain's CDR3 is CASHQREAMANTGELFF. CDR3 nucleotides: TGCGCCAGCCACCAGCGGGAGGCGATGGCGAACACCGGGGAGCTGTTTTTT.

This clone was observed once. The rearrangement links TRBV5-1 to TRBJ2-5; D call uncertain. Germline V gives CDR1 SGHRS, CDR2 YFSETQ. Trimming took 0 bases from V and 4 from J, leaving 16 bases between them. The CDR3 covers 16 residues. The CDR3 nucleotides are TGCGCCAGCAGCTTGGCCGACTTCTTTGGTGGAGAGACCCAGTACTTC. This translates into CASSLADFFGGETQYF. The complete variable domain, with remaining parts taken from reference TRBV5-1 and TRBJ2-5, reads KAGVTQTPRYLIKTRGQQVTLSCSPISGHRSVSWYQQTPGQGLQFLFEYFSETQRNKGNFPGRFSGRQFSNSRSEMNVSTLELGDSALYLCASSLADFFGGETQYFGPGTRLLVL.

This clone was observed once. The chain recombines TRBV4-1 with TRBJ2-5, with D possibly being TRBD1 (6 bases). The V end lost 1 base, the J end lost 5 bases, and 17 bases lay between the germline ends. In germline, CDR1 is MGHRA, CDR2 YSYEKL. CDR3 length equals 16 residues. The CDR3 DNA reads as TGCGCCAGCAGCCAAGCACAGGGCGGTGTGTGGGAGACCCAGTACTTC. This sequence encodes CASSQAQGGVWETQYF.

The chain has TRBV13 and TRBJ2-2; tentatively, D is TRBD1 or TRBD2 (7 bases each). Germline values: CDR1 PRHDT, CDR2 FYEKMQ (reference sequence). The germline V and J ends were trimmed by 5 bases and 4 bases, with 11 bases remaining between them. The CDR3 is 14 amino acids. The CDR3 sequence: CASSGGDSTGELFF. The CDR3 DNA follows: TGTGCCAGCAGCGGGGGGGACAGCACCGGGGAGCTGTTTTTT.

The V and J genes are TRBV4-1 and TRBJ2-7; 7 bases are a match to TRBD2. The CDR3 has 18 residues. The V gene's germline CDR1 is MGHRA and CDR2 YSYEKL. With 0 bases clipped from V and 4 bases from J, the junction kept 15 bases outside the gene matches. CDR3 in DNA: TGCGCCAGCAGCCAAGATCCTATGGCGGGGGAACTGTTTTACGAGCAGTACTTC. It specifies CASSQDPMAGELFYEQYF.

The rearrangement links TRBV6-1 to TRBJ2-2, with 10 nucleotides matching TRBD1. Unmatched junction bases numbered 8, after V lost 4 bases and J lost 6 bases. The CDR3 contains 16 residues. Germline CDR1 MNHNS, CDR2 SASEGT. The DNA for the CDR3 is TGTGCCAGCAGTGCCCCCGGGACAGGGGAGGCCGGGGAGCTGTTTTTT. It encodes CASSAPGTGEAGELFF.

This clone was detected only a few times. This same CDR3 is encoded by further DNA sequences in the sample. This sequence joins TRBV30 and TRBJ2-6, with D possibly TRBD1 on 5 matching bases. Looked up from germline, CDR1 is GTSNPN and CDR2 is SVGIG (reference sequence). This CDR3 has 14 amino acids. V gave up 1 base and J gave up 2 bases, with 6 bases separating them. In nucleotides, the CDR3 is TGTGCCTGGAGTGAAGGGGCTGGGGCCAACGTCCTGACTTTC. It encodes CAWSEGAGANVLTF.

V is TRBV5-1 and J is TRBJ2-7, with D possibly being TRBD2 (6 bases). This CDR3 has 15 residues. Deletions cut 5 bases from V and 0 bases from J, with 15 bases between. Germline assignment: CDR1 SGHRS and CDR2 YFSETQ. For the CDR3, the DNA is TGCGCCAGCAGATGGGGTGCGGGGAGCTCCTACGAGCAGTACTTC. Encoded protein: CASRWGAGSSYEQYF.

The rearrangement uses TRBV7-9 and TRBJ2-3; 7 nucleotides line up with TRBD1. The germline V gene encodes CDR1 SEHNR and CDR2 FQNEAQ (reference sequence). V lost 8 bases to trimming and J lost 2 bases; unmatched junction nucleotides: 13. This CDR3 spans 16 amino acids. CDR3 loop: CASSRDSAFATDTQYF. CDR3 DNA: TGTGCCAGCTCCCGGGACAGCGCCTTCGCCACAGATACGCAGTATTTT.

The chain is built from TRBV27 and TRBJ1-4, with D perhaps matching TRBD1 (6 bases). From germline, CDR1 is MNHEY and CDR2 SMNVEV (reference sequence). The CDR3 sequence is 17 residues long. V was trimmed by 3 bases and J by 0 bases, leaving 14 bases between them. The CDR3 DNA reads as TGTGCCAGCAGTTTCACAGGGCCAATGACAACTAATGAAAAACTGTTTTTT. This encodes CASSFTGPMTTNEKLFF.

The genes are TRBV10-3 and TRBJ2-6; D is possibly TRBD1 or TRBD2 (5 bases each). CDR3 length: 16 residues. Germline loops: CDR1 ENHRY, CDR2 SYGVKD. CDR3 nucleotides: TGTGCTAAAAAAGGGACGGCGGGCGCTGGGGCCAACGTCCTGACTTTC. It is translated as CAKKGTAGAGANVLTF.

Comment on this clone: The same CDR3 also results from other DNA sequences found in this sample. This rearrangement joins TRBV7-2 to TRBJ1-6, with D unresolved. This CDR3 has 13 amino acids. Trimming left V 1 base short and J 10 bases short, with 8 bases between. Germline V gene data show CDR1 as SGHTA and CDR2 as FQGNSA. The DNA for the CDR3 is TGTGCCAGCAGCTTAGGGAATCTATCACCCCTCCACTTT. It specifies CASSLGNLSPLHF.

This chain connects TRBV6-5 to TRBJ2-5, with D possibly TRBD1 on 5 matching bases. The CDR3 contains 15 residues. From germline, CDR1 is MNHEY and CDR2 SVGAGI. The ends were cut back, 0 bases at V and 2 bases at J, with 10 bases in the middle. CDR3 in amino acids: CASSYSGERQETQYF. CDR3 sequence (DNA): TGTGCCAGCAGTTACTCAGGGGAAAGACAAGAGACCCAGTACTTC.

The rearrangement joins TRBV6-5 to TRBJ2-1; TRBD2 agrees at 9 bases. CDR3 length: 15 residues. The germline gives CDR1 MNHEY, CDR2 SVGAGI. With 5 bases clipped from V and 4 bases from J, the junction kept 6 bases outside the gene matches. CDR3 sequence (DNA): TGTGCCAGCAGTGGCATAGCGGGAGCGTACAATGAGCAGTTCTTC. Translation gives CASSGIAGAYNEQFF.

The rearrangement uses TRBV9 and TRBJ1-4; D is unresolved. The CDR3 covers 12 residues. The ends were cut back, 0 bases at V and 11 bases at J, with 8 bases in the middle. The germline CDR1 and CDR2 sequences are SGDLS and YYNGEE. CDR3 sequence reads: CASSVGGDKLFF. The CDR3 DNA follows: TGTGCCAGCAGCGTAGGCGGGGATAAACTGTTTTTT.

A word on this clone: The identical CDR3 is also encoded by other nucleotide sequences in the sample. CDR3 bases: TGTGCCTGGAGTCCACAGGGTAATCAGCCCCAGCATTTT. It yields the protein CAWSPQGNQPQHF. The chain combines TRBV30 with TRBJ1-5, with D perhaps TRBD1 (6 bases). The CDR3 runs to 13 residues. The V gene lost 2 bases and the J gene lost 4 bases, with 9 bases spanning the gap. Germline CDR1 is GTSNPN and CDR2 is SVGIG (reference sequence).

This clone appeared a single time. This chain connects TRBV10-3 to TRBJ1-2; no definite D call. Trimming pared 3 bases from V and 8 bases from J, leaving 16 bases between. From germline, CDR1 is ENHRY and CDR2 SYGVKD. The CDR3 has 14 amino acids. DNA for the CDR3: TGTGCCATCAGTGACCCGGAAGGGTTTGAGGGCTACACCTTC. This codes for CAISDPEGFEGYTF.

V is TRBV7-9 and J is TRBJ2-7, with D tentatively TRBD1 (5 bases). The germline gives CDR1 SEHNR, CDR2 FQNEAQ (reference sequence). V lost 1 base and J 6 bases, leaving 13 bases between the germline ends. CDR3 length equals 14 residues. In DNA form, the CDR3 reads TGTGCCAGCAGCTTAGTTGCAGGGATGAGCGAGCAGTACTTC. The encoded protein is CASSLVAGMSEQYF.

The chain combines TRBV27 with TRBJ2-7; 7 bases align to TRBD1. Germline V CDR1 and CDR2: MNHEY, SMNVEV (reference sequence). The CDR3 contains 17 residues. With 0 bases clipped from V and 3 bases from J, the junction kept 11 bases outside the gene matches. CDR3 bases: TGTGCCAGCAGTTTATCGTCCGGGACAGCCCTCTTCTACGAGCAGTACTTC. Translation: CASSLSSGTALFYEQYF.

The genes are TRBV5-4 and TRBJ1-1; D remains unclear. V was shortened by 4 bases and J by 4 bases, with 8 bases between the two germline ends. CDR3 length: 12 amino acids. Germline-derived CDR1 and CDR2 are SGHNT and YYREEE (reference sequence). The CDR3 DNA reads TGTGCCAGCAGCCAAACTTCCACTGAAGCTTTCTTT. Its translation is CASSQTSTEAFF.

The chain combines TRBV4-3 with TRBJ2-2; D may be TRBD2 (6 bases). The germline V gene encodes CDR1 LGHNA and CDR2 YSLEER. The CDR3 length is 16 residues. The V and J ends lost 1 base and 4 bases respectively, with 13 bases between them. CDR3 residues: CASSQVVAGLTGELFF. CDR3 DNA sequence: TGCGCCAGCAGCCAAGTCGTCGCGGGGCTCACCGGGGAGCTGTTTTTT.

V usage is TRBV11-2 and J usage is TRBJ2-4, with D perhaps matching TRBD1 or TRBD2 (5 bases each). The germline V gene has CDR1 SGHAT and CDR2 FQNNGV. The CDR3 is made up of 16 amino acids. Trimming left V 7 bases short and J 1 base short, with 17 bases between. The CDR3 DNA reads as TGTGCCAGCACCGAGGGAGCAGGGCGGGCCAAAAACATTCAGTACTTC. It codes for CASTEGAGRAKNIQYF. The full variable domain, completed using reference TRBV11-2 and TRBJ2-4, is EAGVAQSPRYKIIEKRQSVAFWCNPISGHATLYWYQQILGQGPKLLIQFQNNGVVDDSQLPKDRFSAERLKGVDSTLKIQPAKLEDSAVYLCASTEGAGRAKNIQYFGAGTRLSVL.

The gene calls are TRBV19 and TRBJ1-1; 9 bases match TRBD1. V lost 8 bases to trimming and J lost 5 bases; unmatched junction nucleotides: 6. The CDR3 covers 13 residues. Germline CDR1 and CDR2: LNHDA and SQIVND (reference sequence). The CDR3 reads CASHGTGITEAFF. The CDR3, as DNA: TGTGCCAGTCACGGGACAGGGATAACTGAAGCTTTCTTT.

The gene calls are TRBV27 and TRBJ2-3, with TRBD2 identical over 14 bases. This CDR3 spans 19 amino acids. CDR1 is MNHEY, CDR2 SMNVEV, per germline (reference sequence). With 5 bases clipped from V and 5 bases from J, the junction kept 15 bases outside the gene matches. CDR3 region: CASSLQMRLAGGAEDTQYF. CDR3 nucleotides: TGTGCCAGCAGTCTGCAGATGAGACTAGCGGGGGGGGCGGAAGATACGCAGTATTTT.

V usage is TRBV7-2 and J usage is TRBJ1-2; D is unclear. Trimming stripped 5 bases from V and 8 bases from J, with 18 bases between. This CDR3 is built from 14 residues. Germline lookup yields CDR1 SGHTA and CDR2 FQGNSA. The CDR3 sequence is CASSTWEAGQGYTF. For the CDR3, the DNA is TGTGCCAGCAGCACTTGGGAGGCCGGTCAGGGCTACACCTTC.

This clone appeared once. The V gene is TRBV5-6, the J gene TRBJ2-7; TRBD2 aligns across 7 bases. After removal of 4 bases from V and 2 bases from J, the junction contained 6 bases not matched to a gene. Germline lookup yields CDR1 SGHDT and CDR2 YYEEEE. The CDR3 spans 14 residues. CDR3 amino acids: CASSASGTTYEQYF. In DNA, the CDR3 is TGTGCCAGCAGCGCGTCCGGGACTACCTACGAGCAGTACTTC.

This rearrangement joins TRBV6-1 to TRBJ1-1; 7 bases are a match to TRBD1. V gave up 3 bases and J gave up 3 bases; unmatched junction bases: 10. The CDR3 runs 16 residues. CDR1 is MNHNS, CDR2 SASEGT, per germline. The CDR3 DNA is TGTGCCAGCAGTGAGAGTGGGGAGGGGGCGGACACTGAAGCTTTCTTT. It is translated as CASSESGEGADTEAFF.

The rearrangement uses TRBV11-2 and TRBJ1-1, with D hard to call. Trimming took 2 bases from V and 1 from J, leaving 20 bases between them. Germline CDR1 SGHAT, CDR2 FQNNGV. This CDR3 has 18 amino acids. The CDR3 nucleotides read TGTGCCAGCAGCTTACCCTACCCGCTCCCGGCAGGGAACACTGAAGCTTTCTTT. It specifies CASSLPYPLPAGNTEAFF.

CDR3 nucleotides: TGTGCCAGCAGAATAGGGACATCAACCGGGGAGCTGTTTTTT. It codes for CASRIGTSTGELFF. The chain couples TRBV27 to TRBJ2-2; D is perhaps TRBD1 (6 bases). The V end lost 6 bases, the J end lost 5 bases, and 13 bases lay between the germline ends. Germline CDR1 MNHEY, CDR2 SMNVEV (reference sequence). The CDR3 is 14 residues long.

The CDR3 sequence is CASSRGGGDTEAFF. The CDR3, as DNA: TGCGCCAGCAGTAGAGGTGGGGGGGACACTGAAGCTTTCTTT. The chain combines TRBV4-1 with TRBJ1-1, with a weak D call TRBD1 (5 bases). The CDR3 sequence is 14 residues long. V was trimmed by 6 bases and J by 3 bases, leaving 14 bases between them. In germline, CDR1 is MGHRA, CDR2 YSYEKL.

The chain links TRBV29-1 to TRBJ2-7; 7 bases agree with TRBD1. CDR1 is SQVTM and CDR2 is ANQGSEA in the germline V gene. After removal of 3 bases from V and 5 bases from J, the junction contained 7 bases not matched to a gene. The CDR3 totals 13 residues. CDR3 in amino acids: CSVEFEGANEQYF. The CDR3 nucleotides read TGCAGCGTTGAGTTTGAGGGGGCCAACGAGCAGTACTTC.

The CDR3 nucleotides read TGCGCCAGTACGGCGGGACAGGGGACGGAGCAGTACTTC. The encoded protein is CASTAGQGTEQYF. The V and J genes are TRBV10-1 and TRBJ2-7; 10 positions match TRBD1. V lost 9 bases and J lost 7; bases outside the gene matches: 9. Germline assignment: CDR1 WNHNN and CDR2 SYGVQD (reference sequence). This CDR3 is built from 13 residues.